This TCR beta chain was found in a study of cytomegalovirus exposure and HLA in healthy donors. For the study at large: The 500 to 850 first-cohort repertoires and the 110 or so validation repertoires shared the same platform, a later analysis reported. The study's findings and limits: Some TCR beta chains (roughly 150 of them) were listed as cytomegalovirus-associated.

Libraries were prepared by immunoSEQ multiplex PCR; TCRdb keeps only in-frame clonotypes and omits some of them. The sample has 120,000 to 150,000 clones; roughly 90% are singletons. In germline, CDR1 is SGHRS, CDR2 YFSETQ. V lost 0 bases and J lost 6; bases outside the gene matches: 7. The CDR3 loop spans 16 amino acids. As for this clone: Its antigen is not known.

V usage is TRBV5-1 and J usage is TRBJ2-1, with TRBD2 matching 9 bases. Sequencing used PBMCs. This TCR was sampled from a man between 18 and 35 years old in good health and CMV-seropositive. The CDR3 DNA follows: TGCGCCAGCAGCTTGGGGGGGACTAGCATGGGCAATGAGCAGTTCTTC. Its translation is CASSLGGTSMGNEQFF.